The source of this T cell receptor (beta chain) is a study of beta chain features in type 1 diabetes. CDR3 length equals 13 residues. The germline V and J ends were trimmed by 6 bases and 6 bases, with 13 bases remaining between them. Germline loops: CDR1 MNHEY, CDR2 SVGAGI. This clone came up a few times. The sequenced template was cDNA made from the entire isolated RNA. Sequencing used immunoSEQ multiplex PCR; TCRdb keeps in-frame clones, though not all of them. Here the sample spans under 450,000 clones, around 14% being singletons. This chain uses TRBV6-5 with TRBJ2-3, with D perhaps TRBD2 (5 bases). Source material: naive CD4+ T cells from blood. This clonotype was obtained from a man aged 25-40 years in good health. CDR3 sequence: CASRHGRGDTQYF. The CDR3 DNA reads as TGTGCCAGCAGACATGGCCGGGGTGATACGCAGTATTTT.